The clone carrying this T cell receptor beta chain was observed a few times. The record originates from a study of HIV-infected patients and healthy controls. TCRdb re-derived calls from the 5' RACE reads in MiXCR, one entry per CDR3 protein. The table has around 58,000 distinct CDR3 sequences, under 25% seen once. The germline V gene has CDR1 MNHEY and CDR2 SVGAGI. CDR3 length: 14 residues. V dropped 2 bases and J dropped 5 bases, with 12 bases sitting between them. Sequenced: CD4+ T cells from blood. The J gene is TRBJ1-1, the V gene TRBV6-5; D is perhaps TRBD1 (6 bases). The receptor was derived from a human donor in good health. The CDR3 is CASSYAGAKTEAFF. The DNA of the CDR3 is TGTGCCAGCAGTTACGCAGGGGCGAAAACTGAAGCTTTCTTT.